This T cell receptor beta chain was recovered during a study of breast tumors, draining lymph nodes, adjacent tissues. V was shortened by 4 bases and J by 0 bases, with 13 bases between the two germline ends. The CDR3 runs to 17 residues. CDR1 is LNHNV and CDR2 is YYDKDF in the germline V gene (reference sequence). Using its own MiXCR run on the multiplex PCR reads, TCRdb lists one record per CDR3 protein. The data hold about 150,000 distinct CDR3 sequences, with approximately 32% observed a single time. The lymph nodes were axillary draining lymph nodes from breast cancer patients. The chain is built from TRBV15 and TRBJ2-6; no definite D call. The sequenced material came from axillary lymph node tissue. The receptor comes from a female donor with breast cancer. Some clones in this sample may be carry-over from other donors' samples. In nucleotides, the CDR3 is TGTGCCACCAGCACACAGCCCTTGTGCTCTGGGGCCAACGTCCTGACTTTC. It specifies CATSTQPLCSGANVLTF.